This T cell receptor beta chain originates from a study of early T cells in non-severe SARS-CoV-2 infection. In its sample, this clonotype was seen a few times. Each CDR3 protein gets one entry after TCRdb re-called the 5' RACE reads with MiXCR. This table holds some 71,000 distinct CDR3 sequences, roughly 13% found once. Sequencing used whole blood. This TCR was recovered from an adult who was a healthcare worker with PCR-confirmed SARS-CoV-2 infection or an uninfected control (not recorded which).

In DNA, the CDR3 is TGTGCCAGCAGTTACCCCCACAGGGGGCGATATGAAAAACTGTTTTTT. Protein: CASSYPHRGRYEKLFF. The chain has TRBV6-5 and TRBJ1-4; 9 bases align to TRBD1. J gave up 6 bases and V 2 bases, and 7 bases lay outside the gene matches. This CDR3 region has 16 residues. CDR1 MNHEY and CDR2 SVGAGI come from the germline V gene.